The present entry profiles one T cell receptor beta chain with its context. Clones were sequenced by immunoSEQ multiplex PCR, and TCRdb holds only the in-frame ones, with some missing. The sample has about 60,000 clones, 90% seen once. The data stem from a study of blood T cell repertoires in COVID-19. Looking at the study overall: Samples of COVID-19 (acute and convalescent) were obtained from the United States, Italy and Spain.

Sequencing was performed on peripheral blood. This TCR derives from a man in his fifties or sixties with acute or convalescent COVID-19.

The CDR3 region has the DNA TGTGCTAGTGGTTTGGTTCAGACAGGTCCATGGGACACTGAAGCTTTCTTT. Protein sequence: CASGLVQTGPWDTEAFF. The chain carries TRBV12-5 and TRBJ1-1; D is perhaps TRBD1 (6 bases). The CDR3 has 17 amino acids. Germline loops: CDR1 LGHNT, CDR2 FRNRAP. Trimming stripped 0 bases from V and 3 bases from J, with 17 bases between. Together with reference TRBV12-5 and TRBJ1-1, the CDR3 gives the full variable domain: DARVTQTPRHKVTEMGQEVTMRCQPILGHNTVFWYRQTMMQGLELLAYFRNRAPLDDSGMPKDRFSAEMPDATLATLKIQPSEPRDSAVYFCASGLVQTGPWDTEAFFGQGTRLTVV.